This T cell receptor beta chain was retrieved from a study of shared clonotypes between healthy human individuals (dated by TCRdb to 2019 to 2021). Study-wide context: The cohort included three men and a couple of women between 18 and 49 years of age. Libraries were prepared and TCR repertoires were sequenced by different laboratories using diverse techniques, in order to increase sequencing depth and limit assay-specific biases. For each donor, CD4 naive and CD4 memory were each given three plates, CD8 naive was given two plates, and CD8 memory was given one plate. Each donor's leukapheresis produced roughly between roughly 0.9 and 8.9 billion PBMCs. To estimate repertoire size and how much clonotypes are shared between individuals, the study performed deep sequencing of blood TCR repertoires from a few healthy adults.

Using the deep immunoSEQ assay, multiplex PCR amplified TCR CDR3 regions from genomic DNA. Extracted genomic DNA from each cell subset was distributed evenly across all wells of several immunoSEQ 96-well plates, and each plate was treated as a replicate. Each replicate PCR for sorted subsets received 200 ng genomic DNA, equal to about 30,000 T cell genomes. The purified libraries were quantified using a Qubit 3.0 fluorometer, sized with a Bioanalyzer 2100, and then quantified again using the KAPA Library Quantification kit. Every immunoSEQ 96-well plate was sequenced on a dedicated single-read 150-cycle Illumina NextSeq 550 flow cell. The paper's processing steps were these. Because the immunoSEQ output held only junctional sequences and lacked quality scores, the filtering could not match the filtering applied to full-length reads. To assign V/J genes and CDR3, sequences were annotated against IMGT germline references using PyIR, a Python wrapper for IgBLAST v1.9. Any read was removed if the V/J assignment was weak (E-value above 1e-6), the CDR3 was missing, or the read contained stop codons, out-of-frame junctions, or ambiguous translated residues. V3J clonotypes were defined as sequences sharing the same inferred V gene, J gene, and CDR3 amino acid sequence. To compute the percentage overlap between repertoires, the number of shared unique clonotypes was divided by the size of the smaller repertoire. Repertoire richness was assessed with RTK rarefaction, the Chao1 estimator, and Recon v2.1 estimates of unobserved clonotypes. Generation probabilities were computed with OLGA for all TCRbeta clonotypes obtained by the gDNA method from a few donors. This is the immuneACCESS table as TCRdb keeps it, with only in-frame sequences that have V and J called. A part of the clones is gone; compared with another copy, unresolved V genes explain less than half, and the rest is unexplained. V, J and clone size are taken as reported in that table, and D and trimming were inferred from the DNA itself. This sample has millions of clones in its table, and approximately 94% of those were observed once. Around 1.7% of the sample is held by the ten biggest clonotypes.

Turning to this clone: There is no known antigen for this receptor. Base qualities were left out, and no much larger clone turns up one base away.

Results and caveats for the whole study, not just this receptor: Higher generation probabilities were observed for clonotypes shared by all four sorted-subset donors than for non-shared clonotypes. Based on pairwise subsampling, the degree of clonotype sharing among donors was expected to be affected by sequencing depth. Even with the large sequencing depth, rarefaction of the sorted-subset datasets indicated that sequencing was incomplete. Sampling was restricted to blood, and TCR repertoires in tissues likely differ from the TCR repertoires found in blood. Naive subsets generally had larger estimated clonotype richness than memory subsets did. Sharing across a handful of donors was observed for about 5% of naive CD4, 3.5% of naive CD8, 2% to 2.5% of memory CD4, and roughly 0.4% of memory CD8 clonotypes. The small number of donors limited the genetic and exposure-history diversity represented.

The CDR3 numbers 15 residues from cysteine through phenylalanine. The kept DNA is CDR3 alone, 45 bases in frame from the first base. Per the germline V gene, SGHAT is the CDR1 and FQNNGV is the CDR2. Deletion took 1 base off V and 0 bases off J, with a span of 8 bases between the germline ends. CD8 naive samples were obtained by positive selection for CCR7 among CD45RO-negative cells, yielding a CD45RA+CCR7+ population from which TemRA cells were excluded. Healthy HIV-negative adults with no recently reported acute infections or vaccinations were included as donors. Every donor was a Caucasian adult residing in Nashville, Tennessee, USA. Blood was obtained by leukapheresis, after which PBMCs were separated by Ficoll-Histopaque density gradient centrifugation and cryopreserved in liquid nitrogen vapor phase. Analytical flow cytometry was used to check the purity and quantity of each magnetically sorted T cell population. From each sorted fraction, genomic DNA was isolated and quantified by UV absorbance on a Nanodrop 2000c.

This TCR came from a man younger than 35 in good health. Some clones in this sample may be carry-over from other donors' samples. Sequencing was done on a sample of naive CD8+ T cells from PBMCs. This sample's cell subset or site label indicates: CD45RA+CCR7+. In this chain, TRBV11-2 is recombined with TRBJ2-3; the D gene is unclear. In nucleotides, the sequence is TGTGCCAGCAGCTTAGCCAGCGCTAGCACAGATACGCAGTATTTT. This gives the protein CASSLASASTDTQYF.